This T cell receptor (beta chain) was documented in a study of cytomegalovirus exposure and HLA in healthy donors. The study's findings and limits: Later analysis demonstrated an association between a missense DCLRE1C variant and TCR beta V- and J-gene trimming. For most subjects, TCR beta sequences were reported to predict HLA-A and HLA-B alleles with accuracy. Most TCR beta V segments were productive about 90% or about 30% of the time in an earlier analysis.

The donors were healthy bone marrow donors. CDR1 is GTSNPN and CDR2 is SVGIG in the germline V gene (reference sequence). The CDR3 sequence is 14 residues long. V was pared by 8 bases and J by 4 bases, with 7 bases of the junction left unmatched. Concerning this clone itself: Its antigen is still unknown.

Use of 60 Vbeta and 13 Jbeta primers characterized the PCR. Here immunoSEQ multiplex PCR was the method, and the copy in TCRdb shows in-frame clones only, minus some. The sample carries hundreds of thousands of clones, roughly two thirds recorded once. The V call is TRBV30, the J call TRBJ2-3; 12 bases line up with TRBD2. The sequence was collected from a female donor in good health and CMV-seronegative. The sample comprised PBMCs. The CDR3 region has the DNA TGTGCCGGATCAGGGACTAGCGGGCCAGATACGCAGTATTTT. Amino acids: CAGSGTSGPDTQYF.